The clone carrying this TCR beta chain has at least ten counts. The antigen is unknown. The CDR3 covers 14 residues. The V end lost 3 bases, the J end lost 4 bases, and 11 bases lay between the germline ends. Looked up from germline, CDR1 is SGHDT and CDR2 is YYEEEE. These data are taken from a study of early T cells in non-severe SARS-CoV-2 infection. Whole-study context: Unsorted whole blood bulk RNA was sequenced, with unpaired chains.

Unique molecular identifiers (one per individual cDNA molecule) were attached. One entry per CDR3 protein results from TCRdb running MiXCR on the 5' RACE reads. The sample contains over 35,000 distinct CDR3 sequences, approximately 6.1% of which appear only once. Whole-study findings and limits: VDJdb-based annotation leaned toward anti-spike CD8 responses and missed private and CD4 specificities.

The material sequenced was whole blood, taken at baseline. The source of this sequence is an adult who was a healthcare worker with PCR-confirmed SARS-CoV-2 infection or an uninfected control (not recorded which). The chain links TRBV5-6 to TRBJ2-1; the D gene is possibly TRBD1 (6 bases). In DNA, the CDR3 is TGTGCCAGCAGCTGGAACAGGGTTTACAATGAGCAGTTCTTC. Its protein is CASSWNRVYNEQFF. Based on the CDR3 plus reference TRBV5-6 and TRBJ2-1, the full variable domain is DAGVTQSPTHLIKTRGQQVTLRCSPKSGHDTVSWYQQALGQGPQFIFQYYEEEERQRGNFPDRFSGHQFPNYSSELNVNALLLGDSALYLCASSWNRVYNEQFFGPGTRLTVL.